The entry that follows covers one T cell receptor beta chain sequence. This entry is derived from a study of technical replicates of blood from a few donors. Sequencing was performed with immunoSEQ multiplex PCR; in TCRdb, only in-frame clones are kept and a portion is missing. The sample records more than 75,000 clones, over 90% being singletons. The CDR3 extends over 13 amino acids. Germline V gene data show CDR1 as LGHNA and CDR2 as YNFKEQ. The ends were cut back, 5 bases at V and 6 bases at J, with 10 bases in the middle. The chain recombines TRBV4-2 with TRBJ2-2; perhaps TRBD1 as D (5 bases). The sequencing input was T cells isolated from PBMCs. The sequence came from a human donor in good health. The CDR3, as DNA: TGTGCCAGCAGCTCCCAACAGGCCGGGGAGCTGTTTTTT. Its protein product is CASSSQQAGELFF.